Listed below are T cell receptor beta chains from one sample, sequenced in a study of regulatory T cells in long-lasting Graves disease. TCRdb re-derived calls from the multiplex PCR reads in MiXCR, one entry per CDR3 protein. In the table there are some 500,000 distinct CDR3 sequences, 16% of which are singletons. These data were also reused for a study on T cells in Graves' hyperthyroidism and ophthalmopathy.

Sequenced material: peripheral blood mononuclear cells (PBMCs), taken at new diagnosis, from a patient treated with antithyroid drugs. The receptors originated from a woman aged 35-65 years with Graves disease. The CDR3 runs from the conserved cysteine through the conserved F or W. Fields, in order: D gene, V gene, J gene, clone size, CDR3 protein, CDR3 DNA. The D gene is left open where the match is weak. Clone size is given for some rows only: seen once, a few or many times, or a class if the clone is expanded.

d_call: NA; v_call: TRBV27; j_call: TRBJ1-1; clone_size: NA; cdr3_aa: CASSLIRQNTEAFF; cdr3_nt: TGTGCCAGCAGTTTGATTAGGCAGAACACTGAAGCTTTCTTT
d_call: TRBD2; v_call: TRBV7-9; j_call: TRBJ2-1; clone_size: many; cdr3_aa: CASSLASGGLNEQFF; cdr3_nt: TGTGCCAGCAGCTTGGCTAGCGGGGGCCTCAATGAGCAGTTCTTC
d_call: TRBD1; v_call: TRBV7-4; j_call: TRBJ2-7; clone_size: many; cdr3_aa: CASSLAGTGFYEQYF; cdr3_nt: TGTGCCAGCAGCTTAGCCGGGACAGGGTTCTACGAGCAGTACTTC
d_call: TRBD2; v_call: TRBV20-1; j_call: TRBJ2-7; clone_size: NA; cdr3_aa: CSARGETSGGAYYEQYF; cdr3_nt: TGCAGTGCTAGGGGCGAGACTAGCGGGGGGGCGTATTACGAGCAGTACTTC
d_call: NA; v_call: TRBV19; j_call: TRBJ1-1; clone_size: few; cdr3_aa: CASSRRIEAFF; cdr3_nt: TGTGCCAGTAGCCGCCGGATTGAAGCTTTCTTT
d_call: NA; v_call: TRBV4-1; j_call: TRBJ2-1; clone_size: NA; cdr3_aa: CASSQDPAPSYNERFF; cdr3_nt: TGCGCCAGCAGCCAAGATCCTGCGCCCTCCTACAATGAGCGGTTCTTC
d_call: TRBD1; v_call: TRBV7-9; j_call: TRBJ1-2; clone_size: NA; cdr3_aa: CASSSLGTANYGYTF; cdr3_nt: TGTGCCAGCAGCTCACTCGGGACAGCTAACTATGGCTACACCTTC
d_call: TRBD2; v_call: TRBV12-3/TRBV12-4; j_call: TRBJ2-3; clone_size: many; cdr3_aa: CASSLTSGGAIDTQYF; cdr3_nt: TGTGCCAGCAGCCTCACTAGCGGGGGGGCAATAGATACGCAGTATTTT
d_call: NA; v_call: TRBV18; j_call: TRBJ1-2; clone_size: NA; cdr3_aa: CASSPPRGNNYGYTF; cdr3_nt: TGTGCCAGCTCACCACCGCGGGGAAACAACTATGGCTACACCTTC
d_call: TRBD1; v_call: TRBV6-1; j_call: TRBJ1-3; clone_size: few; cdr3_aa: CASFGQGVGNTIYF; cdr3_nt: TGTGCCAGCTTCGGACAGGGGGTAGGAAACACCATATATTTT
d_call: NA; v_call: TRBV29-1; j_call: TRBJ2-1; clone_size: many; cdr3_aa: CSVVLGGDEQFF; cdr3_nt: TGCAGCGTTGTGCTCGGGGGTGATGAGCAGTTCTTC
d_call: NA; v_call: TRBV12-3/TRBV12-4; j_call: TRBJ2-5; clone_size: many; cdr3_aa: CASRYQRDLYQETQYF; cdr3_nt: TGTGCCAGCAGGTACCAGAGGGATCTGTACCAAGAGACCCAGTACTTC
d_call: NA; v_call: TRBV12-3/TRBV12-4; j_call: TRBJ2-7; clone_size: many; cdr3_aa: CASRGRSYEQYF; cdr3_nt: TGTGCCAGCAGAGGACGTTCATACGAGCAGTACTTC
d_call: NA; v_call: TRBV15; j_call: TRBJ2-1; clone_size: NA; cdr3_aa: CATSRESNEQFF; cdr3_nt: TGTGCCACCAGCCGCGAGAGCAATGAGCAGTTCTTC
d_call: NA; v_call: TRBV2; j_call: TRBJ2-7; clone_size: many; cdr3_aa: CASSDQGSSYEQYF; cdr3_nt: TGTGCCAGCAGTGACCAAGGGAGCTCCTACGAGCAGTACTTC
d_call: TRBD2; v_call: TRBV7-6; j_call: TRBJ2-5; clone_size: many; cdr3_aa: CASRPLAGRDRETQYF; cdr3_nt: TGTGCCAGCAGACCTCTAGCGGGGAGGGATAGGGAGACCCAGTACTTC
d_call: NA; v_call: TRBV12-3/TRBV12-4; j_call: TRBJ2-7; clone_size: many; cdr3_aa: CASSFGALMEQYF; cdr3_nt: TGTGCCAGCAGCTTCGGGGCGTTGATGGAGCAGTACTTC
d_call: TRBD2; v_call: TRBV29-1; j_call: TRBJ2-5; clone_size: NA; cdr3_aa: CSVVLAGVETQYF; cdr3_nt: TGCAGCGTTGTACTAGCGGGGGTTGAGACCCAGTACTTC
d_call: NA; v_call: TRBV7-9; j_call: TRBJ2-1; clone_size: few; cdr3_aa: CASRLSGTPNEQFF; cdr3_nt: TGTGCCAGCAGGCTCTCCGGGACTCCCAATGAGCAGTTCTTC
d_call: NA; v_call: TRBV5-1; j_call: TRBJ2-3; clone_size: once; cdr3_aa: CASSFNRGGDTQYF; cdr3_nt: TGCGCCAGCAGCTTTAACAGGGGGGGAGATACGCAGTATTTT
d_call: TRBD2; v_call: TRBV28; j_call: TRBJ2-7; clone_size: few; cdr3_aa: CASSTSGAYEQYF; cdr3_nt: TGTGCCAGCAGCACCAGCGGGGCCTACGAGCAGTACTTC
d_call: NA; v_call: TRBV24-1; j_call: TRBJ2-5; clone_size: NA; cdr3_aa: CATSAALSEVERETQYF; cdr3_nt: TGTGCCACCAGTGCTGCCCTTAGTGAGGTGGAGCGGGAGACCCAGTACTTC
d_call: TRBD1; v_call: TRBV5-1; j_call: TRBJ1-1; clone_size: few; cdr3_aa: CASSPLPGQGTEAFF; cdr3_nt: TGCGCCAGCAGCCCCCTACCGGGACAGGGGACTGAAGCTTTCTTT
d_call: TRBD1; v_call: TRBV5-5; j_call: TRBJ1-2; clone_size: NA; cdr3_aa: CASSRLGQGNYGYTF; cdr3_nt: TGTGCCAGCAGCCGCTTGGGACAGGGAAACTATGGCTACACCTTC
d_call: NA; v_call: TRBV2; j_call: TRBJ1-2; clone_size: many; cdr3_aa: CASMGVRALLYGYTF; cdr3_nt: TGTGCCAGCATGGGAGTCAGGGCGTTACTCTATGGCTACACCTTC
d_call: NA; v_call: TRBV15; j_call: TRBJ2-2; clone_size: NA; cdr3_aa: CATSSPNGVANTGELFF; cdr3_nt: TGTGCCACCAGCAGCCCCAACGGGGTCGCGAACACCGGGGAGCTGTTTTTT
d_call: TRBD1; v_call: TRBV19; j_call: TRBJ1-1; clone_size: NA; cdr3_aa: CASSYQGASTKAFF; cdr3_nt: TGTGCCAGTAGTTACCAGGGGGCGAGTACTAAAGCTTTCTTT
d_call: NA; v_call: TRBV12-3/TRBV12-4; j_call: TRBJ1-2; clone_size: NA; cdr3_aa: CASSQGGQRGGYTF; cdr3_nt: TGTGCCAGCAGTCAGGGAGGACAACGGGGTGGCTACACCTTC
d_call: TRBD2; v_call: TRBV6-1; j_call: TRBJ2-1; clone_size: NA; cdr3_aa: CASRKTSGGAPYNEQFF; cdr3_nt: TGTGCCAGCAGGAAGACTAGCGGGGGGGCCCCCTACAATGAGCAGTTCTTC
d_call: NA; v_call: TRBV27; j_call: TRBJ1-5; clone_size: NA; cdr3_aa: CASSPGTVIGNQPQHF; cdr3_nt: TGTGCCAGCAGTCCCGGGACCGTAATAGGCAATCAGCCCCAGCATTTT
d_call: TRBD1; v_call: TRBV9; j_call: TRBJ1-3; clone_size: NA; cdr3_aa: CASSTTGVTGNTIYF; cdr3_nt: TGTGCCAGCAGCACTACAGGGGTAACTGGAAACACCATATATTTT
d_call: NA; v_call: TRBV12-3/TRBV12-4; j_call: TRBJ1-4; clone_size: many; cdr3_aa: CASSTTEKLFF; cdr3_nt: TGTGCCAGCAGTACGACGGAAAAACTGTTTTTT
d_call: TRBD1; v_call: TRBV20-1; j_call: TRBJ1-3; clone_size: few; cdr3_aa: CSAIPGQGNGNTIYF; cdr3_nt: TGCAGTGCTATACCGGGACAGGGCAACGGAAACACCATATATTTT